A single sample is the source of the 15 T cell receptor beta chains below, sequenced in a study of glioma-infiltrating T cells. The iRepertoire nested amplicon-rescue multiplex PCR amplified TCR alpha and beta CDR3s from RNA. Each CDR3 protein gets one entry after TCRdb re-called the multiplex PCR reads with MiXCR. The table has about 380,000 distinct CDR3 sequences, around 45% seen once. What was sequenced was glioma tissue, nonneoplastic brain tissue, or PBMCs (not recorded which). All receptors come from a human donor with low-grade glioma or glioblastoma, undergoing nonglioma brain surgery, or in good health (not recorded which).

This clonotype was seen repeatedly, ten times or more. The chain has TRBV3-1 and TRBJ2-1, with 10 positions matching TRBD2. The CDR3 spans 14 residues. Germline loops: CDR1 LGHDT, CDR2 YNNKEL (reference sequence). J gave up 8 bases and V 4 bases, and 5 bases lay outside the gene matches. The CDR3 sequence: CASSPSGSPDEQFF. CDR3 DNA: TGTGCCAGCAGCCCTAGCGGGAGTCCAGATGAGCAGTTCTTC.

In its sample, this clonotype was seen once. No conserved phenylalanine or tryptophan is present at the end of the CDR3, so a read error is the likely explanation. The genes are TRBV20-1 and TRBJ2-5; D ambiguous. V gave up 2 bases and J gave up 1 base, with 8 bases separating them. The CDR3 totals 13 residues. Germline V CDR1 and CDR2: DFQATT, SNEGSKA (reference sequence). CDR3 residues: CSARWGVQETQYL. The CDR3 coding sequence is TGCAGTGCTAGATGGGGTGTCCAAGAGACCCAGTACCTC.

This clonotype was found once. The chain has TRBV7-8 and TRBJ2-5, with D uncertain. The CDR3 runs to 15 residues. V gave up 0 bases and J gave up 0 bases, with 8 bases separating them. CDR1 is SGHVS and CDR2 is FQNEAQ in the germline V gene. The chain's CDR3 is CASSLAGLYQETQYF. As DNA, the CDR3 is TGTGCCAGCAGCTTAGCGGGCCTATACCAAGAGACCCAGTACTTC.

The V call is TRBV28, the J call TRBJ1-2; D is unclear. From germline, CDR1 is MDHEN and CDR2 SYDVKM. Trimming cost V 6 bases and J 2 bases, with 10 bases left between them. This CDR3 has 13 amino acids. The CDR3 sequence: CASSPTLNYGYTF. The CDR3 DNA is TGTGCCAGCAGCCCGACACTCAACTATGGCTACACCTTC.

Ten or more counts support this clonotype. V usage is TRBV27 and J usage is TRBJ1-1; TRBD1 is a possible D gene (6 bases). Trimming cost V 6 bases and J 9 bases, with 14 bases left between them. Germline CDR1 is MNHEY and CDR2 is SMNVEV (reference sequence). The CDR3 length is 12 residues. CDR3: CASRKQGSQAFF. The DNA for the CDR3 is TGTGCCAGCAGAAAACAGGGTAGTCAAGCTTTCTTT.

This clonotype was observed many times. CDR3: CASSPVPASGVNEQFF. CDR3 DNA: TGTGCCAGCAGTCCGGTCCCGGCTAGCGGGGTCAATGAGCAGTTCTTC. The rearrangement links TRBV27 to TRBJ2-1; the match to TRBD2 covers 9 bases. The CDR3 spans 16 residues. CDR1 and CDR2 (germline): MNHEY, SMNVEV (reference sequence). The V gene end was trimmed by 5 bases and the J gene end by 6 bases; junction bases not matched to a gene: 11.

This clonotype was observed a single time. This may be a read error: a much more frequent sequence differs by one nucleotide. The chain recombines TRBV6-2 or TRBV6-3 with TRBJ2-7; D is possibly TRBD1 or TRBD2 (5 bases each). Looked up from germline, CDR1 is MNHEY and CDR2 is SVGEGT. The CDR3 is 15 amino acids. Trimming removed 7 bases from V and 3 bases from J, with 19 bases in between. The CDR3 loop is CASIIRRDGYYEQYF. DNA of the CDR3: TGTGCCAGCATTATCCGAAGGGACGGCTACTACGAGCAGTACTTC.

The chain carries TRBV19 and TRBJ1-1; D may be TRBD1 (6 bases). This CDR3 is built from 14 residues. V was pared by 4 bases and J by 2 bases, with 11 bases between. The germline CDR1 and CDR2 sequences are LNHDA and SQIVND (reference sequence). The CDR3 loop is CASSTTGSNTEAFF. As DNA, the CDR3 is TGTGCCAGTAGTACCACAGGGAGCAACACTGAAGCTTTCTTT.

For this clonotype: Since no conserved phenylalanine or tryptophan closes the CDR3, a read error is the likely cause. The chain combines TRBV4-1 with TRBJ1-2; TRBD1 agrees at 7 bases. V was clipped by 1 base and J by 7 bases; unmatched bases: 9. The CDR3 spans 15 residues. CDR1 is MGHRA, CDR2 YSYEKL, per germline. The CDR3 DNA reads as TGCGCCAGCAGCCAAGGTGCGACAGGGAAAGGTGGCTACACCTAC. It yields the protein CASSQGATGKGGYTY.

The sample holds many counts of this clonotype. This chain links TRBV28 with TRBJ2-7, with 8 bases aligning to TRBD2. Germline V lookup: CDR1 MDHEN, CDR2 SYDVKM. V gave up 5 bases and J gave up 5 bases; unmatched junction bases: 8. There are 14 residues in the CDR3. The CDR3 bases are TGTGCCAGCAGTCCCCCGGGAGGGGCTAACGAGCAGTACTTC. Amino acid sequence: CASSPPGGANEQYF.

This clonotype appeared many times. The V and J genes are TRBV7-9 and TRBJ1-2; 12 bases fit TRBD1. This CDR3 is 13 amino acids long. Germline loops: CDR1 SEHNR, CDR2 FQNEAQ (reference sequence). Trimming at V came to 5 bases and at J to 8 bases, leaving 3 bases not matched to a gene. CDR3 protein: CASSRDRGRGYTF. CDR3 sequence (DNA): TGTGCCAGCAGCCGGGACAGGGGGCGCGGCTACACCTTC.

The CDR3 sequence: CASSLEWGQSLDYNEQFF. The CDR3 nucleotides are TGTGCCAGCAGCTTAGAGTGGGGACAGTCCCTCGATTACAATGAGCAGTTCTTC. The chain carries TRBV7-6 and TRBJ2-1; the match to TRBD1 covers 7 bases. CDR1 and CDR2 (germline): SGHVS, FNYEAQ. The trim removed 1 base at V and 4 bases at J, leaving 13 bases unmatched. This CDR3 has 18 residues.

This clonotype was counted a few times. The chain has TRBV7-2 and TRBJ1-5, with D hard to call. Germline CDR1 is SGHTA and CDR2 is FQGNSA. This CDR3 has 15 residues. V lost 3 bases and J 4 bases, leaving 13 bases between the germline ends. This CDR3 is CASSFSHHTNQPQHF. CDR3 coding DNA: TGTGCCAGCAGCTTCTCCCACCACACGAATCAGCCCCAGCATTTT. Supplemented by reference TRBV7-2 and TRBJ1-5, the full variable domain reads GAGVSQSPSNKVTEKGKDVELRCDPISGHTALYWYRQSLGQGLEFLIYFQGNSAPDKSGLPSDRFSAERTGGSVSTLTIQRTQQEDSAVYLCASSFSHHTNQPQHFGDGTRLSIL.

This clonotype was counted only a few times. The chain combines TRBV7-6 with TRBJ2-1, with 14 bases that match TRBD2. The J segment lost 5 bases and the V segment lost 2 bases, leaving 2 bases of the junction unmatched. The CDR3 loop spans 16 amino acids. Germline V CDR1 and CDR2: SGHVS, FNYEAQ. The CDR3 here is CASSLRLAGGNNEQFF. The DNA for the CDR3 is TGTGCCAGCAGCTTACGACTAGCGGGAGGGAACAATGAGCAGTTCTTC.

This clonotype was counted only a few times. The chain employs TRBV7-9 and TRBJ2-7; perhaps TRBD1 as D (5 bases). The CDR3 extends over 16 amino acids. V shed 1 base and J shed 0 bases, with 13 bases lying between them. Germline V gene sequence: CDR1 SEHNR, CDR2 FQNEAQ (reference sequence). The CDR3, as DNA: TGTGCCAGCAGCTTAGGTTTCTACAGGAGCTCCTACGAGCAGTACTTC. Residues: CASSLGFYRSSYEQYF.